This T cell receptor (beta chain) originates from a study of early T cells in non-severe SARS-CoV-2 infection. For the study at large: Sequencing targeted bulk RNA from unsorted whole blood, leaving chains unpaired.

The library protocol tagged individual cDNA molecules with unique molecular identifiers. Each CDR3 protein gets one entry after TCRdb re-called the 5' RACE reads with MiXCR. The data hold roughly 60,000 distinct CDR3 sequences, with about 6.1% observed a single time. CDR3 length: 15 amino acids. The V gene's germline CDR1 is DFQATT and CDR2 SNEGSKA (reference sequence). V was shortened by 6 bases and J by 7 bases, with 24 bases between the two germline ends. This clonotype has ten or more counts. Its antigen is currently unknown. Study-wide findings and caveats: The matching step, a VDJdb search, favored anti-spike CD8 responses and missed private and CD4 specificities.

The sequence was obtained from an adult who was a healthcare worker with PCR-confirmed SARS-CoV-2 infection or an uninfected control (not recorded which). The source material was whole blood, sampled at baseline. The gene calls are TRBV20-1 and TRBJ1-2; no clear D. DNA for the CDR3: TGCAGTGCCAACGACGGCTCAGGTTGGATAATTGGCTACACCTTC. This translates into CSANDGSGWIIGYTF.